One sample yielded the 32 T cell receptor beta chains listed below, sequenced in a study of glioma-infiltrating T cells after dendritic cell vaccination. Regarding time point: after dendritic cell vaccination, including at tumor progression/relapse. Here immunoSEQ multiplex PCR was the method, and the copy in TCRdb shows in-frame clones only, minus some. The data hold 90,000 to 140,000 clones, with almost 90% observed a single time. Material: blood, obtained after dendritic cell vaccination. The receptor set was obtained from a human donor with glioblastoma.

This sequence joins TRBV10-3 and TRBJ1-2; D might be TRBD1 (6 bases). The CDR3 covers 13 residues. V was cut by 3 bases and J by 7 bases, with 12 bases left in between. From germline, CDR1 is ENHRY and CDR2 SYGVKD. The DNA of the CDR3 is TGTGCCATCAGTGAATCTCCCAGGGGTGGCTACACCTTC. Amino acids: CAISESPRGGYTF.

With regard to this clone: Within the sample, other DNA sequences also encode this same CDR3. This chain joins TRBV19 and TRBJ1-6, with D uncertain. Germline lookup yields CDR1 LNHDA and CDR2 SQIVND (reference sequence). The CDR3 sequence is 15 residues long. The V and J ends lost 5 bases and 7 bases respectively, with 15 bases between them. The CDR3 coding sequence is TGTGCCAGTAGTGCTTTAACCGGGGAGAATTCACCCCTCCACTTT. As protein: CASSALTGENSPLHF.

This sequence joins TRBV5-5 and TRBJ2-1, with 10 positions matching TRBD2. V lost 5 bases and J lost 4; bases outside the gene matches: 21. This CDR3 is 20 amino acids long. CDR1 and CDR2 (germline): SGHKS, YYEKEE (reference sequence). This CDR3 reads CASSQHTTQRGGGRYNEQFF. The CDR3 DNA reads TGTGCCAGCAGTCAGCATACGACACAGCGGGGGGGCGGGAGGTACAATGAGCAGTTCTTC.

DNA of the CDR3: TGTGCCAGCAGCCAAGAGAAGGAGATGAACACTGAAGCTTTCTTT. Translated: CASSQEKEMNTEAFF. This chain joins TRBV4-2 and TRBJ1-1; no clear D gene. Germline V gene data show CDR1 as LGHNA and CDR2 as YNFKEQ. Trimming left V 0 bases short and J 0 bases short, with 8 bases between. This CDR3 has 15 residues.

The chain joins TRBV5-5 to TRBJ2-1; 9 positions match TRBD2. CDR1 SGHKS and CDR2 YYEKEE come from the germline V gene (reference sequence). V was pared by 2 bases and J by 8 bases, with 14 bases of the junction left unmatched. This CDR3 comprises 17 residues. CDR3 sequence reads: CASSFEAISGSRHEQFF. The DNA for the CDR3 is TGTGCCAGCAGCTTTGAGGCTATTAGCGGGAGTAGGCATGAGCAGTTCTTC. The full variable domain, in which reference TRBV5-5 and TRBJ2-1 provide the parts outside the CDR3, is DAGVTQSPTHLIKTRGQQVTLRCSPISGHKSVSWYQQVLGQGPQFIFQYYEKEERGRGNFPDRFSARQFPNYSSELNVNALLLGDSALYLCASSFEAISGSRHEQFFGPGTRLTVL.

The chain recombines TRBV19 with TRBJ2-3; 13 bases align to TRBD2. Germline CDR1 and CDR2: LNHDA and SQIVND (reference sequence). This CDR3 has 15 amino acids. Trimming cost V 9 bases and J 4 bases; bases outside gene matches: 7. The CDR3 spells CASRTSGSRSDTQYF. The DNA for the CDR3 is TGTGCCAGCAGGACTAGCGGGAGCAGGTCAGATACGCAGTATTTT.

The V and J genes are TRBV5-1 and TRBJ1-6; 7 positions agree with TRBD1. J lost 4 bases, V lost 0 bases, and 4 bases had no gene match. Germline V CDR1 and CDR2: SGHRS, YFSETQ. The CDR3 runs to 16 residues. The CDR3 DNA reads TGCGCCAGCAGCTTGGTACCGGGACAGTATAATTCACCCCTCCACTTT. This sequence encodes CASSLVPGQYNSPLHF.

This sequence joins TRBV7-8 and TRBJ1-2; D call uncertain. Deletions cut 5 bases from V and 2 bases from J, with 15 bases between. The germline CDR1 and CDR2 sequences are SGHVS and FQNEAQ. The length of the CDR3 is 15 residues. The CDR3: CASSPETYPNYGYTF. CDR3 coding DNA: TGTGCCAGCAGCCCAGAGACATACCCAAACTATGGCTACACCTTC. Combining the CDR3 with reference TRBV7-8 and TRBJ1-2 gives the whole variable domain GAGVSQSPRYKVAKRGQDVALRCDPISGHVSLFWYQQALGQGPEFLTYFQNEAQLDKSGLPSDRFFAERPEGSVSTLKIQRTQQEDSAVYLCASSPETYPNYGYTFGSGTRLTVV.

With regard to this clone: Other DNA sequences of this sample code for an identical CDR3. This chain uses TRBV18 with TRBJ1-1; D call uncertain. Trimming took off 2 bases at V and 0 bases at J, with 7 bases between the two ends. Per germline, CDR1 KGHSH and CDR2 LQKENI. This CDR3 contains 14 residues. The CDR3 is CASSPTALNTEAFF. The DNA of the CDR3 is TGTGCCAGCTCACCAACAGCATTGAACACTGAAGCTTTCTTT.

As DNA, the CDR3 is TGCGCCAGCAGCTTGGGACAAAGATACACTGAAGCTTTCTTT. Protein sequence: CASSLGQRYTEAFF. The V and J genes are TRBV5-1 and TRBJ1-1; D gene uncertain. This CDR3 region has 14 residues. With 0 bases removed from V and 3 bases from J, the gap between germline ends came to 9 bases. Germline CDR1 is SGHRS and CDR2 is YFSETQ.

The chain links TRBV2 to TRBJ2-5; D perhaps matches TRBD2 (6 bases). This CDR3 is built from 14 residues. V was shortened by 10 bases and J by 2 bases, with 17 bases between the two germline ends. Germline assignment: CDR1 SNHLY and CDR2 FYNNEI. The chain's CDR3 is CATGLETRQETQYF. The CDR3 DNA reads TGTGCCACGGGATTGGAGACTAGACAAGAGACCCAGTACTTC.

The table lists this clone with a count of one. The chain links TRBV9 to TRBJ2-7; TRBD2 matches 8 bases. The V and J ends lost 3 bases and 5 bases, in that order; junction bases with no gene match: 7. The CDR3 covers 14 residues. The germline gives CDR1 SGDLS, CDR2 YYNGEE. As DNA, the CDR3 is TGTGCCAGCAGCGCCTCCGGGACTAGTGACGAGCAGTACTTC. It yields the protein CASSASGTSDEQYF.

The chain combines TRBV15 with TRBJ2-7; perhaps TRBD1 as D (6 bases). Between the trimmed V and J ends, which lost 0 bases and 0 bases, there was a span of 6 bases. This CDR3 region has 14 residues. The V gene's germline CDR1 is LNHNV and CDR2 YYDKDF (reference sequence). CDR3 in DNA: TGTGCCACCAGCAGAGAAGGGGGCTCCTACGAGCAGTACTTC. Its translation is CATSREGGSYEQYF.

In DNA form, the CDR3 reads TGTGCCAGCTCACCACAAGGGGAGAACACTGAAGCTTTCTTT. Translating gives CASSPQGENTEAFF. The chain is built from TRBV18 and TRBJ1-1; weak D call: TRBD1 (5 bases). The V end lost 1 base, the J end lost 1 base, and 7 bases lay between the germline ends. The CDR3 contains 14 residues. In germline, CDR1 is KGHSH, CDR2 LQKENI.

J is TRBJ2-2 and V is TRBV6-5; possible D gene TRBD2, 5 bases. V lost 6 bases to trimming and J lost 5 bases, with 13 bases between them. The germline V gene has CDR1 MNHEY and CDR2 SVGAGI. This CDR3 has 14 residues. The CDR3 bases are TGTGCCAGCAGGGAGGATGGCTATACCGGGGAGCTGTTTTTT. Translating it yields CASREDGYTGELFF.

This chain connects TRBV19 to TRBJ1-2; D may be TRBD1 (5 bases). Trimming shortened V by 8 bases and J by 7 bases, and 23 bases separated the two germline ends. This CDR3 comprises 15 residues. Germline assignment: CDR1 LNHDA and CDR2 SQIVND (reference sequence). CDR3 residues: CASRFRGSKQSGYTF. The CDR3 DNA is TGTGCCAGTCGATTTCGGGGGAGTAAGCAGTCTGGCTACACCTTC.

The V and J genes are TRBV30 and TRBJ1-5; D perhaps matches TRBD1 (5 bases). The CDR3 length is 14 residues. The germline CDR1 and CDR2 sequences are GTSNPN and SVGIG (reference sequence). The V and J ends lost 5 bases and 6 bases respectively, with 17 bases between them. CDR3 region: CAWSGGGFAQPQHF. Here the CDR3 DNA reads TGTGCCTGGTCCGGGGGAGGGTTCGCTCAGCCCCAGCATTTT. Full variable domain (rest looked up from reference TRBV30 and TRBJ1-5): SQTIHQWPATLVQPVGSPLSLECTVEGTSNPNLYWYRQAAGRGLQLLFYSVGIGQISSEVPQNLSASRPQDRQFILSSKKLLLSDSGFYLCAWSGGGFAQPQHFGDGTRLSIL.

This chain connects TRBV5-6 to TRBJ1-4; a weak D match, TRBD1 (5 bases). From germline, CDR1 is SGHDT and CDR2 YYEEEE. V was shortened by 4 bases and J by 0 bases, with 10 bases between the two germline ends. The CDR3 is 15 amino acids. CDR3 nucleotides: TGTGCCAGCAGCCTACGGGGGTCAACTAATGAAAAACTGTTTTTT. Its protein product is CASSLRGSTNEKLFF.

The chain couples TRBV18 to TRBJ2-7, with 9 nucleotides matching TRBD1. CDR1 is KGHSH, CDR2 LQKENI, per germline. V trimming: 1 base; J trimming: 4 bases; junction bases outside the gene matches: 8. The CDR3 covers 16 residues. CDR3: CASSPLRTGVVYEQYF. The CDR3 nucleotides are TGTGCCAGCTCACCACTTAGGACAGGGGTTGTATACGAGCAGTACTTC.

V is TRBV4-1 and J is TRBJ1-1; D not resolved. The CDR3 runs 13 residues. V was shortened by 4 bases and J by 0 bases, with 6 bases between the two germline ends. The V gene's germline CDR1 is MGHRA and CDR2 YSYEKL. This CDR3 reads CASSPTVNTEAFF. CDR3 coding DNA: TGCGCCAGCAGCCCAACAGTGAACACTGAAGCTTTCTTT.

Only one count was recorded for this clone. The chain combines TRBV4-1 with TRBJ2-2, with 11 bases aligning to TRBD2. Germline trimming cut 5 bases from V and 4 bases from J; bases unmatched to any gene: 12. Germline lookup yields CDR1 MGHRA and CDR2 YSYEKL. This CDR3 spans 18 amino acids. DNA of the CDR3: TGCGCCAGCAGCTCGCCGCGGGGTAGCGGGGGGGTCACCGGGGAGCTGTTTTTT. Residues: CASSSPRGSGGVTGELFF.

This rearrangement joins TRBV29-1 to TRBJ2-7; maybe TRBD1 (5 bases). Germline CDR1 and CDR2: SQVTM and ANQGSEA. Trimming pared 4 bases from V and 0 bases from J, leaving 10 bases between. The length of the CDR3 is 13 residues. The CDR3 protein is CSVGQFSSYEQYF. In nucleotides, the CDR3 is TGCAGCGTTGGACAGTTTAGCTCCTACGAGCAGTACTTC.

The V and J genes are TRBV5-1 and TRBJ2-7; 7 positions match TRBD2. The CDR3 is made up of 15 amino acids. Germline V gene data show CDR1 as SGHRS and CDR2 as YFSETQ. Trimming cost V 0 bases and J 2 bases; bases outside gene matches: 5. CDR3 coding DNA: TGCGCCAGCAGCTTGGCCGAGGGAGGGACCTACGAGCAGTACTTC. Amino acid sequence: CASSLAEGGTYEQYF.

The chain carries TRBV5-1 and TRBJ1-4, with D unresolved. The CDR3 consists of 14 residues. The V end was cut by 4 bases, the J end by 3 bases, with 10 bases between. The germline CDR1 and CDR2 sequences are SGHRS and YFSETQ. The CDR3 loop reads CASSPTMANEKLFF. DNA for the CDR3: TGCGCCAGCAGCCCGACAATGGCTAATGAAAAACTGTTTTTT.

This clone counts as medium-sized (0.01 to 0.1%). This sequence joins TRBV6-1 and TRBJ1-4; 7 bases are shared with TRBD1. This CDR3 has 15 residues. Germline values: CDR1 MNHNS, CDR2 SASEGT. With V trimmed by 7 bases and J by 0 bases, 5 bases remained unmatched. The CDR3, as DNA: TGTGCCAGCAACACAGGGGCCGCAACTAATGAAAAACTGTTTTTT. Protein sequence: CASNTGAATNEKLFF.

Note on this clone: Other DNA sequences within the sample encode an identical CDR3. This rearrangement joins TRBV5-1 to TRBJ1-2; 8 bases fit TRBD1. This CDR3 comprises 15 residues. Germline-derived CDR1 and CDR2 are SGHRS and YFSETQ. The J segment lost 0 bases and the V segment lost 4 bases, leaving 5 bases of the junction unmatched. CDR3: CASSPGQATNYGYTF. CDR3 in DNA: TGCGCCAGCAGCCCGGGACAGGCAACTAACTATGGCTACACCTTC.

CDR3 sequence reads: CASSQDQRGYTF. The CDR3, as DNA: TGCGCCAGCAGCCAAGATCAGAGGGGCTACACCTTC. The chain combines TRBV4-1 with TRBJ1-2; no firm D call. CDR3 length: 12 amino acids. CDR1 MGHRA and CDR2 YSYEKL come from the germline V gene. With 0 bases removed from V and 8 bases from J, the gap between germline ends came to 7 bases.

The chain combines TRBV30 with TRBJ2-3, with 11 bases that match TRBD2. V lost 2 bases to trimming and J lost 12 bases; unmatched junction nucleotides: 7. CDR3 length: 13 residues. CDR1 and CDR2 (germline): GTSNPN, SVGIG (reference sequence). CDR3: CAWSKELAGVQYF. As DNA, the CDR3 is TGTGCCTGGAGTAAGGAACTAGCGGGAGTTCAGTATTTT.

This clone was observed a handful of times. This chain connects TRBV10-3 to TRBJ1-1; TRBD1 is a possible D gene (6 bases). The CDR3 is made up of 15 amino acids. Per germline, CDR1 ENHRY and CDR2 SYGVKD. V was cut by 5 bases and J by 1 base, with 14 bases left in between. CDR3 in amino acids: CAISQQGRGNTEAFF. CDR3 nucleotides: TGTGCCATCAGTCAACAGGGCCGGGGGAACACTGAAGCTTTCTTT.

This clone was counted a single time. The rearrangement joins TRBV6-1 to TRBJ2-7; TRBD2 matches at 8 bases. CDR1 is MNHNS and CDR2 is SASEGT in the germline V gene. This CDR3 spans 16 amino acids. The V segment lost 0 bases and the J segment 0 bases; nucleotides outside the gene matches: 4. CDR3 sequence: CASSEALAGRSYEQYF. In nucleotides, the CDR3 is TGTGCCAGCAGTGAAGCTTTAGCGGGGCGCTCCTACGAGCAGTACTTC.

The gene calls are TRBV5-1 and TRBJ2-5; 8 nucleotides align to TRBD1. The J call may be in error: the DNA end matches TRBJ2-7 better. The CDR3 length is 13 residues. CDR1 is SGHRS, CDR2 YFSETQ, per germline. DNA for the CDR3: TGCGCCAGCAGCCCTCAGGGGGCGTACGAGCAGTACTTC. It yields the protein CASSPQGAYEQYF.

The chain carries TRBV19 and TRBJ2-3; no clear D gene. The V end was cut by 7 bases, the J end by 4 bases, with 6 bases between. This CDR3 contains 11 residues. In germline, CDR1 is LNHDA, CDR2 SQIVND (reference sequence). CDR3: CASIGPDTQYF. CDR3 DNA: TGTGCCAGTATTGGCCCAGATACGCAGTATTTT.